These 31 T cell receptor beta chains were all obtained from the same sample, sequenced in a study of beta chain features in type 1 diabetes. Their antigen targets remain unknown. Expressed TCRB transcripts were sequenced after all isolated RNA was converted to cDNA. Repertoires were generated with immunoSEQ multiplex PCR, while TCRdb's copy carries only in-frame clones and drops some. The sample has more than 550,000 clones; about 14% are singletons. Notes on the study in general: In every one of the four CD4+ subsets, TCRB CDR3s were moderately but significantly shorter in Type 1 diabetes patients.

The sample consisted of naive CD4+ T cells from blood. These receptor sequences come from a man between 18 and 35 years old with type 1 diabetes.

This clone occurred a few times. The rearrangement links TRBV5-1 to TRBJ2-2; D remains unclear. CDR3 size: 15 residues. Germline V gives CDR1 SGHRS, CDR2 YFSETQ. Trimming removed 2 bases at V and 5 bases at J, with 13 bases between. Here the CDR3 reads CASSFGQASTGELFF. CDR3 nucleotide sequence: TGCGCCAGCAGCTTCGGGCAGGCTAGTACCGGGGAGCTGTTTTTT.

The rearrangement links TRBV28 to TRBJ2-1, with a possible D match to TRBD2 (6 bases). Germline V gives CDR1 MDHEN, CDR2 SYDVKM. The CDR3 covers 17 residues. V lost 3 bases and J lost 0, with 15 bases in between. The CDR3 nucleotides read TGTGCCAGCAGTTTGCTCTCTAGCGTTAGCTCCTACAATGAGCAGTTCTTC. Translation: CASSLLSSVSSYNEQFF.

Only a few counts were recorded for this clone. This chain joins TRBV7-8 and TRBJ1-4, with D possibly matching TRBD1 (5 bases). Looked up from germline, CDR1 is SGHVS and CDR2 is FQNEAQ. V shed 5 bases and J shed 8 bases, with 15 bases lying between them. The CDR3 extends over 14 amino acids. This CDR3 reads CASSPDSLGEKLFF. In DNA form, the CDR3 reads TGTGCCAGCAGCCCAGACAGCCTCGGGGAAAAACTGTTTTTT.

Only a few counts were recorded for this clone. The germline gene is not matched at one end of the junction; a read error may be the cause. This chain joins TRBV7-9 and TRBJ2-1, with D perhaps matching TRBD2 (5 bases). Germline assignment: CDR1 SEHNR and CDR2 FQNEAQ (reference sequence). The CDR3 totals 13 residues. CDR3 sequence: CASSLEGPSRRVF. Written as DNA, the CDR3 is TGTGCCAGCAGCTTAGAAGGTCCGTCGAGGCGGGTCTTC.

This clone came up a few times. This chain links TRBV7-9 with TRBJ2-7; weak D call: TRBD1 (5 bases). This CDR3 has 11 amino acids. Deletions cut 1 base from V and 10 bases from J, with 8 bases between. Germline lookup yields CDR1 SEHNR and CDR2 FQNEAQ (reference sequence). The CDR3 loop is CASSLGQGQYF. CDR3 in DNA: TGTGCCAGCAGCTTAGGGCAGGGACAGTACTTC.

The rearrangement uses TRBV7-2 and TRBJ1-2; D possibly corresponds to TRBD1 (6 bases). Germline V CDR1 and CDR2: SGHTA, FQGNSA. With 5 bases removed from V and 3 bases from J, the gap between germline ends came to 10 bases. The CDR3 runs to 13 residues. Here the CDR3 reads CASSPSGDYGYTF. As DNA, the CDR3 is TGTGCCAGCAGCCCGTCAGGGGACTATGGCTACACCTTC. Variable domain in full (rest from reference TRBV7-2 and TRBJ1-2): GAGVSQSPSNKVTEKGKDVELRCDPISGHTALYWYRQSLGQGLEFLIYFQGNSAPDKSGLPSDRFSAERTGGSVSTLTIQRTQQEDSAVYLCASSPSGDYGYTFGSGTRLTVV.

This clone was counted between two and nine times. V is TRBV7-6 and J is TRBJ2-1; tentative D call: TRBD1 (7 bases). Germline V gives CDR1 SGHVS, CDR2 FNYEAQ. This CDR3 comprises 15 residues. The V end was cut by 4 bases, the J end by 3 bases, with 13 bases between. CDR3 protein: CASSSGGIVYNEQFF. CDR3 DNA: TGTGCCAGCAGCTCAGGGGGGATCGTCTACAATGAGCAGTTCTTC.

The sample holds a few counts of this clone. In the same sample, other DNA sequences code for this CDR3. CDR3: CASTASTDTQYF. The CDR3 DNA sequence: TGTGCCAGCACCGCTAGCACAGATACGCAGTATTTT. V gene TRBV2 combines with J gene TRBJ2-3; D remains ambiguous. Germline CDR1 SNHLY, CDR2 FYNNEI. Between the trimmed V and J ends, which lost 7 bases and 0 bases, there was a span of 5 bases. This CDR3 contains 12 residues.

The CDR3 DNA follows: TGCAGCGTTGAAGTAATGGCTGCCCAGTACTTC. Translating it yields CSVEVMAAQYF. This chain connects TRBV29-1 to TRBJ2-5, with D unclear. V was shortened by 1 base and J by 9 bases, with 9 bases between the two germline ends. Germline V gene data show CDR1 as SQVTM and CDR2 as ANQGSEA. This CDR3 comprises 11 residues.

In this sample, this clone turned up a few times. The V and J genes are TRBV7-2 and TRBJ1-6, with D possibly TRBD1 on 5 matching bases. The V end lost 1 base, the J end lost 7 bases, and 14 bases lay between the germline ends. Germline V gene sequence: CDR1 SGHTA, CDR2 FQGNSA. CDR3 size: 16 residues. CDR3 in amino acids: CASSLDPPRGNSPLHF. The CDR3 DNA follows: TGTGCCAGCAGCTTAGACCCCCCCCGGGGGAATTCACCCCTCCACTTT.

The chain combines TRBV9 with TRBJ2-3; TRBD1 aligns across 8 bases. Looked up from germline, CDR1 is SGDLS and CDR2 is YYNGEE. V trimming: 0 bases; J trimming: 4 bases; junction bases outside the gene matches: 1. The length of the CDR3 is 14 residues. The CDR3 DNA reads as TGTGCCAGCAGCGTAGCCAGGGGGCCAGATACGCAGTATTTT. Its translation is CASSVARGPDTQYF.

The rearrangement links TRBV5-6 to TRBJ2-2, with TRBD1 matching 11 bases. From germline, CDR1 is SGHDT and CDR2 YYEEEE. The CDR3 totals 16 residues. V dropped 0 bases and J dropped 5; count of bases not matched to a gene: 3. The CDR3 DNA reads TGTGCCAGCAGCTTGGTCGGGACAGGGGGAACCGGGGAGCTGTTTTTT. Its protein is CASSLVGTGGTGELFF.

J is TRBJ2-3 and V is TRBV4-3; D is unresolved. The germline CDR1 and CDR2 sequences are LGHNA and YSLEER. This CDR3 has 17 residues. Trimming pared 3 bases from V and 2 bases from J, leaving 18 bases between. DNA for the CDR3: TGCGCCAGCAGCCAGGGCCTACCGGGTTCTCTCACAGATACGCAGTATTTT. Amino acids: CASSQGLPGSLTDTQYF.

This clone was recorded a few times. Different DNA sequences within this sample yield the same CDR3. The gene calls are TRBV7-9 and TRBJ1-1, with 7 bases fitting TRBD1. The germline CDR1 and CDR2 sequences are SEHNR and FQNEAQ (reference sequence). This CDR3 is built from 13 residues. With V trimmed by 5 bases and J by 1 base, 1 base remained unmatched. Written as DNA, the CDR3 is TGTGCCAGCAGCCCAGGGGGGAACACTGAAGCTTTCTTT. Translated: CASSPGGNTEAFF.

This clone was recorded a few times. The chain carries TRBV7-2 and TRBJ2-3; TRBD2 matches at 10 bases. Germline V lookup: CDR1 SGHTA, CDR2 FQGNSA. This CDR3 is 16 amino acids long. Germline trimming cut 0 bases from V and 5 bases from J; bases unmatched to any gene: 5. In nucleotides, the CDR3 is TGTGCCAGCAGCTTAGCGCCTAGCGGGAGCGGAGATACGCAGTATTTT. The encoded protein is CASSLAPSGSGDTQYF.

In this sample, this clone turned up a few times. V usage is TRBV30 and J usage is TRBJ1-1, with D tentatively TRBD1 (6 bases). CDR1 GTSNPN and CDR2 SVGIG come from the germline V gene (reference sequence). Trimming took 2 bases from V and 3 from J, leaving 13 bases between them. CDR3 size: 14 residues. CDR3 DNA: TGTGCCTGGAGTCTAAGACAGGTAGACACTGAAGCTTTCTTT. It translates to CAWSLRQVDTEAFF.

This clone showed up just a few times. The V call is TRBV10-2, the J call TRBJ2-1; the match to TRBD2 covers 9 bases. CDR1 is WSHSY and CDR2 is SAAADI in the germline V gene. CDR3 size: 16 residues. With 0 bases clipped from V and 7 bases from J, the junction kept 7 bases outside the gene matches. The DNA for the CDR3 is TGCGCCAGCAGTGAGTCCGGGGTAGCGGGAGCAAATGAGCAGTTCTTC. Translation gives CASSESGVAGANEQFF.

This clone turned up a few times. This chain connects TRBV2 to TRBJ2-7; 12 bases are a match to TRBD2. This CDR3 spans 15 amino acids. CDR1 and CDR2 (germline): SNHLY, FYNNEI. With V trimmed by 6 bases and J by 6 bases, 9 bases remained unmatched. For the CDR3, the DNA is TGTGCCAGCAGCGATCCGGGACTAGCGGGTGGCGAGCAGTACTTC. This gives the protein CASSDPGLAGGEQYF.

In regard to this clone: Other DNA sequences from this sample encode an identical CDR3 as well. The rearrangement links TRBV30 to TRBJ2-7; 8 positions agree with TRBD1. Germline V lookup: CDR1 GTSNPN, CDR2 SVGIG (reference sequence). V lost 8 bases to trimming and J lost 3 bases; unmatched junction nucleotides: 9. The CDR3 covers 13 residues. CDR3 bases: TGTGCCGGGGCGGGACAGGACTTCTACGAGCAGTACTTC. It is translated as CAGAGQDFYEQYF.

V is TRBV10-3 and J is TRBJ2-3; TRBD1 matches 7 bases. Germline V lookup: CDR1 ENHRY, CDR2 SYGVKD. After removal of 5 bases from V and 4 bases from J, the junction contained 9 bases not matched to a gene. This CDR3 contains 15 residues. The CDR3 region has the DNA TGTGCCATCAGTCCCGGGACAGTGGGCGCAGATACGCAGTATTTT. Protein product: CAISPGTVGADTQYF.

This chain connects TRBV23-1 to TRBJ2-2; TRBD1 aligns across 9 bases. Being an ORF, TRBV23-1 has a function that is uncertain. The CDR3 contains 17 residues. Trimming removed 0 bases from V and 5 bases from J; junction bases left unmatched: 7. CDR3 in DNA: TGCGCCAGCAGTCAATCAGTCTTGACAGGGGGGACCGGGGAGCTGTTTTTT. It is translated as CASSQSVLTGGTGELFF.

This clone was counted only a few times. The chain couples TRBV6-6 to TRBJ2-1, with 8 positions matching TRBD2. The CDR3 consists of 15 residues. Per the germline V gene, CDR1 is MNHNY and CDR2 is SVGAGI (reference sequence). V trimming: 2 bases; J trimming: 4 bases; junction bases outside the gene matches: 4. In nucleotides, the CDR3 is TGTGCCAGCAGTTACACGGGACTAGGGTACAATGAGCAGTTCTTC. Translated: CASSYTGLGYNEQFF.

This clone was picked up a small number of times. This chain joins TRBV11-2 and TRBJ1-3; D is undetermined. Germline loops: CDR1 SGHAT, CDR2 FQNNGV. The V end lost 5 bases, the J end lost 10 bases, and 15 bases lay between the germline ends. The CDR3 length is 13 residues. CDR3 sequence (DNA): TGTGCCAGCAGCCCCTTTTCCCCGGGTACCATATATTTT. Protein: CASSPFSPGTIYF.

The rearrangement links TRBV18 to TRBJ2-6; D not certain. Germline V gene sequence: CDR1 KGHSH, CDR2 LQKENI. V was cut by 3 bases and J by 1 base, with 7 bases left in between. This CDR3 contains 15 residues. In nucleotides, the CDR3 is TGTGCCAGCTCACCGGTGGAGTCTGGGGCCAACGTCCTGACTTTC. Translation: CASSPVESGANVLTF.

This clone has a handful of counts. J is TRBJ2-1 and V is TRBV5-4, with 10 bases that match TRBD2. Germline CDR1 reads SGHNT; CDR2 reads YYREEE (reference sequence). The CDR3 runs to 16 residues. V dropped 2 bases and J dropped 8; count of bases not matched to a gene: 10. In DNA form, the CDR3 reads TGTGCCAGCAGCTTAAGACTAGCGGGCGGATTGGATGAGCAGTTCTTC. It translates to CASSLRLAGGLDEQFF.

A few counts support this clone. V and J are TRBV5-1 and TRBJ2-1; 7 positions agree with TRBD2. The CDR3 loop spans 13 amino acids. Germline V CDR1 and CDR2: SGHRS, YFSETQ. The V and J ends lost 4 bases and 10 bases, in that order; junction bases with no gene match: 8. CDR3 sequence: CASSPGLGGEQFF. CDR3 DNA sequence: TGCGCCAGCAGCCCCGGACTAGGTGGAGAGCAGTTCTTC.

The chain couples TRBV9 to TRBJ1-3; D gene unclear. Per germline, CDR1 SGDLS and CDR2 YYNGEE. There are 13 residues in the CDR3. Trimming stripped 5 bases from V and 0 bases from J, with 6 bases between. The CDR3 loop reads CASSSASGNTIYF. Here the CDR3 DNA reads TGTGCCAGCAGTAGTGCCTCTGGAAACACCATATATTTT.

In this sample, this clone turned up a few times. The genes are TRBV7-2 and TRBJ1-2; D remains unclear. V was shortened by 6 bases and J by 6 bases, with 14 bases between the two germline ends. Germline-derived CDR1 and CDR2 are SGHTA and FQGNSA. The CDR3 consists of 13 residues. The CDR3 DNA follows: TGTGCCAGCAGTCCTGGTAGGAGGAATGGCTACACCTTC. Encoded protein: CASSPGRRNGYTF.

The chain has TRBV19 and TRBJ2-1; D could derive from TRBD1 or TRBD2 (5 bases each). Germline CDR1 is LNHDA and CDR2 is SQIVND (reference sequence). V was cut by 3 bases and J by 5 bases, with 20 bases left in between. This CDR3 has 17 residues. Here the CDR3 reads CASSIVSRGGHDNEQFF. The CDR3 DNA reads as TGTGCCAGTAGTATCGTGAGTAGGGGCGGGCATGACAATGAGCAGTTCTTC.

The chain uses TRBV9 and TRBJ1-2; TRBD1 might be the D (5 bases). The V end was cut by 4 bases, the J end by 3 bases, with 7 bases between. The CDR3 is 12 residues long. Germline values: CDR1 SGDLS, CDR2 YYNGEE. The DNA for the CDR3 is TGTGCCAGCAGCTCACAGGACTATGGCTACACCTTC. Its translation: CASSSQDYGYTF.

V and J are TRBV30 and TRBJ1-5, with D unresolved. V was shortened by 0 bases and J by 5 bases, with 14 bases between the two germline ends. CDR1 and CDR2 (germline): GTSNPN, SVGIG (reference sequence). This CDR3 region has 15 residues. In DNA, the CDR3 is TGTGCCTGGAGTGTATTCGGGAAATCAGATCAGCCCCAGCATTTT. Translating it yields CAWSVFGKSDQPQHF.